The count of the clone carrying this T cell receptor (beta chain) is one. The source of the sample is a study of control samples from healthy donors and cancer patients. This table comes from immunoSEQ multiplex PCR, and its TCRdb copy is limited to in-frame clones, with some not included. Of tens of thousands of clones in the sample, about 87% were seen once. The CDR3 is 12 amino acids. Germline CDR1 and CDR2: SNHLY and FYNNEI. The V and J ends lost 2 bases and 8 bases respectively, with 4 bases between them. The sequence was obtained from an older woman in good health. The rearrangement links TRBV2 to TRBJ1-6; D not resolved. Sequencing was performed on blood. The CDR3 DNA is TGTGCCAGCAGTGAATCCCATTCACCCCTCCACTTT. Protein sequence: CASSESHSPLHF.